The rows below give T cell receptor beta chains drawn from one sample of a study of beta chain features in type 1 diabetes. Assay used: immunoSEQ multiplex PCR; TCRdb lists only in-frame clones, some missing. The data hold about 340,000 clones, with approximately 8% observed a single time. The sequencing input was central memory CD4+ T cells from blood. All receptors derive from a woman aged 18-29 years in good health. The CDR3 runs from the conserved cysteine through the conserved F or W. Each record gives: CDR3 DNA, CDR3 protein, V gene, clone size, D gene, J gene. The D gene is left open where the match is weak. Only part of the rows carry a size: once, few, many, or a class if the clone is expanded.

TGTGCCAGCGGCCCCACAGCGGGAGCGGATACGCAGTATTTT CASGPTAGADTQYF TRBV9 . TRBD2 TRBJ2-3
TGCGCCAGCAGCCCAGGACAGGGGGCAGACACCATATATTTT CASSPGQGADTIYF TRBV5-1 . TRBD1 TRBJ1-3
TGTGCCAGTAGCCCCCAGTTGTTCACTGAAGCTTTCTTT CASSPQLFTEAFF TRBV19 few . TRBJ1-1
TGTGCCAGCAGCCGCGGGGGACTCCGGATGGAGACCCAGTACTTC CASSRGGLRMETQYF TRBV7-9 few TRBD2 TRBJ2-5
TGTGCCAGCAGCTTAGCGACAAACTACGAGCAGTACTTC CASSLATNYEQYF TRBV5-4 . . TRBJ2-7
TGTGCCAGCTCTGATGGGGTTCAGCCCCAGCATTTT CASSDGVQPQHF TRBV2 . . TRBJ1-5
TGTGCCAGCAGCCCGCGGGACCTCAACAATGAGCAGTTCTTC CASSPRDLNNEQFF TRBV5-4 . . TRBJ2-1
TGTGCCAGCAGCGTAGCTCAAAGGAGGGTTGAGACCCAGTACTTC CASSVAQRRVETQYF TRBV11-2 . . TRBJ2-5
TGTGCCAGTTCTCGGGGGGGTTACAATGAGCAGTTCTTC CASSRGGYNEQFF TRBV7-2 . TRBD2 TRBJ2-1
TGTGCCAGCAGGGAAAACTATGGCTACACCTTC CASRENYGYTF TRBV28 few . TRBJ1-2
TGTGCCAGCAGTGGCCGCTGGGACAGGGGACTCTACACCGGGGAGCTGTTTTTT CASSGRWDRGLYTGELFF TRBV6-1 few TRBD1 TRBJ2-2
TGTGCCAGCAGCTTGCGGGAGGGCCCCGAGACCCAGTACTTC CASSLREGPETQYF TRBV4-2 . TRBD2 TRBJ2-5
TGCGCCAGCAGCAACGACGACAGGTCCTATGGCTACACCTTC CASSNDDRSYGYTF TRBV4-3 many . TRBJ1-2
TGTGCCAGCAGCCCAGTGCGGGCGACCGGGGAGCTGTTTTTT CASSPVRATGELFF TRBV14 many . TRBJ2-2
TGTGCCAGCAGCCCAACCTCCTCCACTAGAGTCGGGCAATTTCGTACGCAGTATTTT CASSPTSSTRVGQFRTQYF TRBV7-9 . . TRBJ2-3
TGTGCCAGCAGTTCGGGACAGGGTCTGTACGAGCAGTACTTC CASSSGQGLYEQYF TRBV28 few TRBD1 TRBJ2-7
TGTGCCAGCAGCTTAGAGGGGACAGGGCCCGAGCAGTACTTC CASSLEGTGPEQYF TRBV7-9 few TRBD1 TRBJ2-7
TGCAGTGCTAGTGTTGAGCAGTTCTTC CSASVEQFF TRBV20-1 few . TRBJ2-1
TGCGCCAGCAGCAAAGGTCCTAGCGAGACACAAGAGACCCAGTACTTC CASSKGPSETQETQYF TRBV23-1 few . TRBJ2-5
TGCAGCGTTGCGGGAGCGGGAGAGACCCAGTACTTC CSVAGAGETQYF TRBV29-1 few . TRBJ2-5
TGCGCCAGCAGCCAAGATCGGGCAGGGAGTGGGGCCAACGTCCTGACTTTC CASSQDRAGSGANVLTF TRBV4-3 . . TRBJ2-6
TGCAGCGTTGCCGAGACAGCCGGAAACATTCAGTACTTC CSVAETAGNIQYF TRBV29-1 few . TRBJ2-4
TGTGCCAGCGGCGCGGGCAACGCAGGGAAGGGGACAGATACGCAGTATTTT CASGAGNAGKGTDTQYF TRBV7-9 few . TRBJ2-3
TGTGCCAGCGTTCTCGGCCCCGGAGAGCAGTTCTTC CASVLGPGEQFF TRBV2 . . TRBJ2-1
TGTGCCAGCAGCTTAGATTTATCGGCGGGGGACACCACCTACGAGCAGTACTTC CASSLDLSAGDTTYEQYF TRBV11-2 . . TRBJ2-7
TGTGCCAGTAGTTCACAGGGGGTCGGGGAGCTGTTTTTT CASSSQGVGELFF TRBV19 . TRBD1 TRBJ2-2
TGTGCCAGCAGCTCCTCGGGGACAGCCCAAGAGACCCAGTACTTC CASSSSGTAQETQYF TRBV5-4 . TRBD1 TRBJ2-5
TGTGCCACCAGCAGAGACTTACGGACAGCGAACTCTGGGGCCAACGTCCTGACTTTC CATSRDLRTANSGANVLTF TRBV15 . . TRBJ2-6
TGTGCCAGCAGCTTGGCCATTTCTAGTTTCGGGGAGCAGTACTTC CASSLAISSFGEQYF TRBV5-4 few . TRBJ2-7
TGCGCCAGCAGCTTAGCGGGGGAGTATTACAATGAGCAGTTCTTC CASSLAGEYYNEQFF TRBV5-1 . TRBD2 TRBJ2-1
TGCAGCCTTGGGAGGGACATCACAGATACGCAGTATTTT CSLGRDITDTQYF TRBV29-1 . . TRBJ2-3
TGTGCCAGTAGTGCACGGACGGTGGGAGACTACGAGCAGTACTTC CASSARTVGDYEQYF TRBV19 many . TRBJ2-7
TGCAGCGTTGTCGGCAGGATACAAGAGACCCAGTACTTC CSVVGRIQETQYF TRBV29-1 . . TRBJ2-5
TGTGCCATCAAAGGTGAGAGTCTGGGCCAGCCCCAGCATTTT CAIKGESLGQPQHF TRBV10-3 . . TRBJ1-5
TGCGCCAGCGGCCCAGGGGTAGGTTGTGAGCAGTTCTTC CASGPGVGCEQFF TRBV23-1 many . TRBJ2-1
TGTGCCAGCAGCTTAATGTTGGGACAGGGAGGCCAGCCCCAGCATTTT CASSLMLGQGGQPQHF TRBV7-2 many TRBD1 TRBJ1-5
TGTGCCAGCAGTGAATCAGGCAGACGCACCGGGGAGCTGTTTTTT CASSESGRRTGELFF TRBV25-1 few . TRBJ2-2
TGTGCCAGCAGTTTCCGGGACTCCACTACGTCGAATTCTTATCATGAGCAGTTCTTC CASSFRDSTTSNSYHEQFF TRBV27 few . TRBJ2-1
TGTGCCAGCTCACAACTAGCGGGGGCCTACGAGCAGTACTTC CASSQLAGAYEQYF TRBV18 few TRBD2 TRBJ2-7
TGTGCCAGCAGCCAGCGGTGGGGACAGGGTCCAGAGACCCAGTACTTC CASSQRWGQGPETQYF TRBV14 few TRBD1 TRBJ2-5
TGCAGCGTCGGACAAGGGGTGAACACTGAAGCTTTCTTT CSVGQGVNTEAFF TRBV29-1 many . TRBJ1-1
TGTGCCAGCTCACCAGCTGGGAAATTCGCTGAAGCTTTCTTT CASSPAGKFAEAFF TRBV18 few . TRBJ1-1
TGCAGTGCTAGGGGGGTTGATACGCAGTATTTT CSARGVDTQYF TRBV20-1 . . TRBJ2-3
TGTGCCAGCACCGCGAACAGGGGGAACACTGAAGCTTTCTTT CASTANRGNTEAFF TRBV27 few TRBD1 TRBJ1-1
TGTGCCAGCTCAATCAGTCAAGAGACCCAGTACTTC CASSISQETQYF TRBV18 few . TRBJ2-5
TGTGCCAGCAGCGTAGCAGCAACCGGGGAGCTGTTTTTT CASSVAATGELFF TRBV9 . . TRBJ2-2
TGTGCCACCAGTGACAGCCGACTAGCCAAAAACATTCAGTACTTC CATSDSRLAKNIQYF TRBV15 . . TRBJ2-4
TGTGCCAGCAGTTACTCGAAGGGGGCATGGCAGTACTTC CASSYSKGAWQYF TRBV6-5 many TRBD1 TRBJ2-7
TGTGCCAGCAGCCAATCCGAGTCCGACTATGGCTACACCTTC CASSQSESDYGYTF TRBV4-2 . . TRBJ1-2
TGTGCCAGCAGCTTTATGATGATAGCAACAGATACGCAGTATTTT CASSFMMIATDTQYF TRBV5-8 many . TRBJ2-3
TGTGCCAGCAGCTTAGCAGCGGGCGGGAACGTATCACCGTACGAGCAGTACTTC CASSLAAGGNVSPYEQYF TRBV7-9 few . TRBJ2-7
TGTGCCAGCAAGGCGAGGACAGGGCCCTACGAGCAGTACTTC CASKARTGPYEQYF TRBV2 . TRBD1 TRBJ2-7
TGTGCCACCGCTGAAAGCACAGATACGCAGTATTTT CATAESTDTQYF TRBV10-3 . . TRBJ2-3
TGTGCCAGCAGCCCATCGGGGGCAGGGATAAACACTGAAGCTTTCTTT CASSPSGAGINTEAFF TRBV9 few . TRBJ1-1
TGTGCCAGCGCCGGGCGGTCCTACGAGCAGTACTTC CASAGRSYEQYF TRBV7-9 many . TRBJ2-7
TGTGCCAGCAGCATGGGACCTCGGGAGACCCAGTACTTC CASSMGPRETQYF TRBV7-3 few . TRBJ2-5